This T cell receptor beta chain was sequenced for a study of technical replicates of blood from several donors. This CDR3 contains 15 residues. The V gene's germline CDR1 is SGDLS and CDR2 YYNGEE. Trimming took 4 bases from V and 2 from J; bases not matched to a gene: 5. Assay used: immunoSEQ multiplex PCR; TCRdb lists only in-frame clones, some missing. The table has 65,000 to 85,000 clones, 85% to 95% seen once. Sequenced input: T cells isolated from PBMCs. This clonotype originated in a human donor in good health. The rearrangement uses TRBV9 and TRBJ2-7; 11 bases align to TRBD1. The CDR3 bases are TGTGCCAGCAGCCAGGGGACAGGGGGTACCTACGAGCAGTACTTC. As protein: CASSQGTGGTYEQYF.